These 30 T cell receptor beta chains originate from one sample sequenced in a study of blood T cell repertoires in COVID-19. Data came from immunoSEQ multiplex PCR; TCRdb stores just in-frame clones and leaves some out. This table has around 300,000 clones, 85% to 90% appearing once. Sequencing was performed on peripheral blood. These receptors were obtained from a human donor in a cohort sampled during active COVID-19.

The V call is TRBV7-9, the J call TRBJ2-1, with D possibly being TRBD2 (5 bases). Deletions cut 7 bases from V and 6 bases from J, with 22 bases between. The germline V gene encodes CDR1 SEHNR and CDR2 FQNEAQ (reference sequence). This CDR3 has 16 residues. The CDR3 reads CASTPWTSLMGNEQFF. Written as DNA, the CDR3 is TGTGCCAGCACTCCTTGGACTTCCCTCATGGGCAATGAGCAGTTCTTC. Full variable domain (remainder filled in from reference TRBV7-9 and TRBJ2-1): DTGVSQNPRHKITKRGQNVTFRCDPISEHNRLYWYRQTLGQGPEFLTYFQNEAQLEKSRLLSDRFSAERPKGSFSTLEIQRTEQGDSAMYLCASTPWTSLMGNEQFFGPGTRLTVL.

The J gene is TRBJ2-1, the V gene TRBV27; TRBD2 matches 7 bases. V was clipped by 3 bases and J by 4 bases; unmatched bases: 6. Germline-derived CDR1 and CDR2 are MNHEY and SMNVEV (reference sequence). CDR3 length equals 15 residues. The CDR3 sequence: CASSFTVGRYNEQFF. In nucleotides, the CDR3 is TGTGCCAGCAGTTTTACGGTCGGGAGGTACAATGAGCAGTTCTTC.

The chain joins TRBV7-9 to TRBJ2-2, with a weak D call TRBD1 (5 bases). The germline CDR1 and CDR2 sequences are SEHNR and FQNEAQ (reference sequence). The CDR3 runs to 14 residues. V was trimmed by 4 bases and J by 1 base, leaving 7 bases between them. The CDR3 DNA follows: TGTGCCAGCAGCTCCGGACAGAACACCGGGGAGCTGTTTTTT. This codes for CASSSGQNTGELFF.

V usage is TRBV5-1 and J usage is TRBJ2-3, with 14 bases aligning to TRBD2. CDR1 and CDR2 from the germline V gene are SGHRS and YFSETQ. The CDR3 extends over 17 amino acids. V trimming: 4 bases; J trimming: 3 bases; junction bases outside the gene matches: 7. CDR3 residues: CASSRGLAGAGTDTQYF. Written as DNA, the CDR3 is TGCGCCAGCAGCAGGGGACTAGCGGGAGCTGGGACAGATACGCAGTATTTT.

This chain links TRBV7-9 with TRBJ2-2, with TRBD1 identical over 7 bases. Germline assignment: CDR1 SEHNR and CDR2 FQNEAQ (reference sequence). V trimming: 7 bases; J trimming: 2 bases; junction bases outside the gene matches: 4. The CDR3 has 14 amino acids. This CDR3 reads CASTDRANTGELFF. CDR3 DNA sequence: TGTGCCAGCACCGACAGGGCCAACACCGGGGAGCTGTTTTTT.

This chain connects TRBV19 to TRBJ1-5; weak D call: TRBD1 (5 bases). Between the trimmed V and J ends, which lost 4 bases and 5 bases, there was a span of 15 bases. This CDR3 region has 15 residues. CDR1 LNHDA and CDR2 SQIVND come from the germline V gene (reference sequence). The CDR3: CASSSSGTDHQPQHF. CDR3 nucleotide sequence: TGTGCCAGTAGTAGTTCCGGGACTGATCATCAGCCCCAGCATTTT.

This clone appeared a few times. The chain employs TRBV19 and TRBJ1-3; D is possibly TRBD1 (6 bases). CDR1 is LNHDA, CDR2 SQIVND, per germline (reference sequence). There are 14 residues in the CDR3. V lost 6 bases and J 1 base, leaving 10 bases between the germline ends. The CDR3: CASSPTGSGNTIYF. In nucleotides, the CDR3 is TGTGCCAGTAGCCCGACAGGTTCTGGAAACACCATATATTTT.

The chain has TRBV11-2 and TRBJ2-1; 14 bases line up with TRBD2. Germline V lookup: CDR1 SGHAT, CDR2 FQNNGV. This CDR3 is built from 14 residues. The ends lost 5 bases at V and 9 bases at J; junction bases unmatched: 3. CDR3 nucleotide sequence: TGTGCCAGCAGCGGGACTAGCGGGAGAGTTGAGCAGTTCTTC. Protein product: CASSGTSGRVEQFF. Full variable domain (remainder filled in from reference TRBV11-2 and TRBJ2-1): EAGVAQSPRYKIIEKRQSVAFWCNPISGHATLYWYQQILGQGPKLLIQFQNNGVVDDSQLPKDRFSAERLKGVDSTLKIQPAKLEDSAVYLCASSGTSGRVEQFFGPGTRLTVL.

The chain recombines TRBV28 with TRBJ2-7; 10 nucleotides match TRBD2. The CDR3 contains 14 residues. The trim removed 3 bases at V and 7 bases at J, leaving 6 bases unmatched. Germline assignment: CDR1 MDHEN and CDR2 SYDVKM. The CDR3 here is CASSLVAGGGEQYF. As DNA, the CDR3 is TGTGCCAGCAGTTTGGTAGCGGGAGGAGGGGAGCAGTACTTC.

The rearrangement joins TRBV18 to TRBJ1-2; TRBD1 might be the D (5 bases). V lost 2 bases, J lost 6 bases, and 16 bases lay in between. There are 15 residues in the CDR3. Germline lookup yields CDR1 KGHSH and CDR2 LQKENI. Here the CDR3 DNA reads TGTGCCAGCTCACCAGGGGCCGGAAGGAAGAATGGCTACACCTTC. It yields the protein CASSPGAGRKNGYTF.

V is TRBV5-1 and J is TRBJ2-3, with 13 bases lining up with TRBD2. Germline CDR1 reads SGHRS; CDR2 reads YFSETQ. With 4 bases clipped from V and 3 bases from J, the junction kept 14 bases outside the gene matches. This CDR3 is built from 19 residues. CDR3 in DNA: TGCGCCAGCAGCCGGGACGGCGGGACTAGCGGGATGGAGACAGATACGCAGTATTTT. This translates into CASSRDGGTSGMETDTQYF.

The chain couples TRBV7-8 to TRBJ2-3, with TRBD2 as a possible D gene (5 bases). The CDR3 extends over 16 amino acids. Trimming pared 7 bases from V and 2 bases from J, leaving 19 bases between. Per germline, CDR1 SGHVS and CDR2 FQNEAQ. The CDR3 spells CASTLNEGLYTDTQYF. CDR3 DNA: TGTGCCAGCACCCTTAATGAGGGTCTTTACACAGATACGCAGTATTTT.

The genes are TRBV27 and TRBJ1-1; D unclear. V dropped 4 bases and J dropped 2 bases, with 14 bases sitting between them. This CDR3 contains 15 residues. CDR1 is MNHEY, CDR2 SMNVEV, per germline (reference sequence). The CDR3 sequence: CASSSPGRGNTEAFF. CDR3 coding DNA: TGTGCCAGCAGTTCCCCTGGGAGAGGTAACACTGAAGCTTTCTTT.

This chain joins TRBV3-1 (or the pseudogene TRBV3-2) and TRBJ2-7; D might be TRBD2 (6 bases). V was trimmed by 3 bases and J by 4 bases, leaving 19 bases between them. The CDR3 totals 16 residues. CDR1 is LGHDT, CDR2 YNNKEL, per germline (reference sequence). The CDR3, as DNA: TGTGCCAGCAGCCAGAAATTTCTCACTGCGGGGTACGAGCAGTACTTC. Translation gives CASSQKFLTAGYEQYF.

This clone was observed a handful of times. The chain carries TRBV4-2 and TRBJ2-7; 10 positions match TRBD2. V was clipped by 5 bases and J by 3 bases; unmatched bases: 16. The CDR3 spans 18 residues. Germline V gives CDR1 LGHNA, CDR2 YNFKEQ. Written as DNA, the CDR3 is TGTGCCAGCAGCGAAGGACTAGCGGTAACAGGTATCCTCTACGAGCAGTACTTC. Translating gives CASSEGLAVTGILYEQYF.

The V and J genes are TRBV4-2 and TRBJ2-3; 11 bases line up with TRBD2. CDR1 and CDR2 from the germline V gene are LGHNA and YNFKEQ. The length of the CDR3 is 17 residues. Losses at the gene ends were 3 bases for V and 4 bases for J; bases not matched to a gene: 9. CDR3 sequence: CASSQVTSGSGADTQYF. In DNA form, the CDR3 reads TGTGCCAGCAGCCAGGTAACTAGCGGGAGTGGCGCAGATACGCAGTATTTT.

J is TRBJ1-2 and V is TRBV20-1, with D hard to call. Germline V lookup: CDR1 DFQATT, CDR2 SNEGSKA (reference sequence). This CDR3 spans 13 amino acids. Trimming took off 3 bases at V and 0 bases at J, with 8 bases between the two ends. CDR3 bases: TGCAGTGCTAGTTGGGAGGCTAACTATGGCTACACCTTC. Encoded protein: CSASWEANYGYTF.

V is TRBV19 and J is TRBJ1-1, with 9 nucleotides matching TRBD1. V shed 3 bases, J shed 5 bases, and the junction held 7 bases outside the gene matches. Germline loops: CDR1 LNHDA, CDR2 SQIVND (reference sequence). The length of the CDR3 is 15 residues. The CDR3 sequence is CASSIRGQGRTEAFF. As DNA, the CDR3 is TGTGCCAGTAGTATTAGAGGACAGGGGAGGACTGAAGCTTTCTTT.

The V and J genes are TRBV6-6 and TRBJ1-3; 7 positions agree with TRBD1. Germline assignment: CDR1 MNHNY and CDR2 SVGAGI (reference sequence). The trim removed 7 bases at V and 2 bases at J, leaving 5 bases unmatched. The CDR3 is 14 amino acids. The CDR3 is CASKEGAAGNTIYF. The CDR3 bases are TGTGCCAGCAAGGAGGGGGCAGCTGGAAACACCATATATTTT.

V gene TRBV7-9 combines with J gene TRBJ2-4; a weak D match, TRBD2 (6 bases). The CDR3 is 16 amino acids. Germline lookup yields CDR1 SEHNR and CDR2 FQNEAQ (reference sequence). Trimming shortened V by 5 bases and J by 0 bases, and 14 bases separated the two germline ends. The CDR3 DNA sequence: TGTGCCAGCAGCCGCGTGCGGGGCATAGCCAAAAACATTCAGTACTTC. Translated, it gives CASSRVRGIAKNIQYF.

The chain employs TRBV20-1 and TRBJ2-7; maybe TRBD1 (6 bases). This CDR3 comprises 11 residues. Germline lookup yields CDR1 DFQATT and CDR2 SNEGSKA (reference sequence). V gave up 7 bases and J gave up 6 bases, with 13 bases separating them. The CDR3 reads CSVGRGGEQYF. CDR3 sequence (DNA): TGCAGTGTGGGCAGGGGCGGCGAGCAGTACTTC.

The V gene is TRBV19, the J gene TRBJ2-1; TRBD1 is a possible D gene (6 bases). This CDR3 spans 13 amino acids. Trimming took off 4 bases at V and 8 bases at J, with 12 bases between the two ends. Germline values: CDR1 LNHDA, CDR2 SQIVND (reference sequence). Here the CDR3 reads CASSTDRGDEQFF. CDR3 nucleotide sequence: TGTGCCAGTAGTACGGACAGAGGTGATGAGCAGTTCTTC.

This chain joins TRBV19 and TRBJ2-2, with no clear D. CDR1 and CDR2 from the germline V gene are LNHDA and SQIVND (reference sequence). V dropped 7 bases and J dropped 5 bases, with 17 bases sitting between them. This CDR3 is built from 15 residues. CDR3 nucleotides: TGTGCCAGTATCCAAAATCCCCCAGGTACCGGGGAGCTGTTTTTT. Protein sequence: CASIQNPPGTGELFF.

The chain carries TRBV9 and TRBJ2-7, with a possible D match to TRBD2 (5 bases). The CDR3 runs to 15 residues. V shed 0 bases and J shed 6 bases, with 16 bases lying between them. Per germline, CDR1 SGDLS and CDR2 YYNGEE. The CDR3 coding sequence is TGTGCCAGCAGCGTAGCTACGACTACTTTTGGCGAGCAGTACTTC. Protein: CASSVATTTFGEQYF.

The chain recombines TRBV23-1 with TRBJ2-5; 7 nucleotides align to TRBD1. TRBV23-1 is known as an ORF, though its function is uncertain. There are 13 residues in the CDR3. V dropped 5 bases and J dropped 2; count of bases not matched to a gene: 2. The CDR3 loop is CASSSRGQETQYF. DNA for the CDR3: TGCGCCAGCAGTTCCAGGGGGCAAGAGACCCAGTACTTC.

This chain links TRBV5-5 with TRBJ1-2; 7 bases align to TRBD1. The CDR3 length is 13 residues. Trimming took 1 base from V and 8 from J; bases not matched to a gene: 5. Germline-derived CDR1 and CDR2 are SGHKS and YYEKEE (reference sequence). CDR3 protein: CASSLTGEEGYTF. DNA of the CDR3: TGTGCCAGCAGCTTGACAGGGGAAGAAGGCTACACCTTC. Based on the CDR3 plus reference TRBV5-5 and TRBJ1-2, the full variable domain is DAGVTQSPTHLIKTRGQQVTLRCSPISGHKSVSWYQQVLGQGPQFIFQYYEKEERGRGNFPDRFSARQFPNYSSELNVNALLLGDSALYLCASSLTGEEGYTFGSGTRLTVV.

The V and J genes are TRBV7-2 and TRBJ2-1, with 10 bases lining up with TRBD2. This CDR3 contains 15 residues. Trimming at V came to 3 bases and at J to 6 bases, leaving 5 bases not matched to a gene. From germline, CDR1 is SGHTA and CDR2 FQGNSA. CDR3 in DNA: TGTGCCAGCAGCTTTCGACTAGCGGGCTCCAATGAGCAGTTCTTC. Protein: CASSFRLAGSNEQFF.

The chain carries TRBV5-1 and TRBJ1-2; D uncertain. Germline CDR1 and CDR2: SGHRS and YFSETQ. V lost 0 bases to trimming and J lost 8 bases, with 20 bases between them. The CDR3 length is 16 residues. The CDR3 nucleotides read TGCGCCAGCAGCTTGGTGGCCCCGGGGATGGGCTACGGCTACACCTTC. Encoded protein: CASSLVAPGMGYGYTF.

This chain links TRBV18 with TRBJ2-1; 7 positions agree with TRBD1. The CDR3 is 14 amino acids. V trimming: 6 bases; J trimming: 4 bases; junction bases outside the gene matches: 6. CDR1 KGHSH and CDR2 LQKENI come from the germline V gene. CDR3 region: CASSRDSNYNEQFF. In DNA, the CDR3 is TGTGCCAGCTCTCGGGACAGCAATTACAATGAGCAGTTCTTC.

The rearrangement joins TRBV6-6 to TRBJ2-3; perhaps TRBD2 as D (5 bases). Germline CDR1 reads MNHNY; CDR2 reads SVGAGI (reference sequence). This CDR3 has 15 residues. V was pared by 2 bases and J by 4 bases, with 13 bases between. CDR3 DNA sequence: TGTGCCAGCAGTTACGGGTGGATCGGGGCAGATACGCAGTATTTT. Its translation is CASSYGWIGADTQYF.